This T cell receptor (beta chain) comes out of a study of cytomegalovirus exposure and HLA in healthy donors. Overall study context: According to later analysis, the same platform produced the 120 or so validation and some 680 first-cohort repertoires. Findings and limits, study-wide: The majority of TCR sequences were rare, yet some public TCRs appeared in many donors. Researchers counted some 150 TCR beta chains as cytomegalovirus-associated.

Germline CDR1 reads SQVTM; CDR2 reads ANQGSEA. The CDR3 totals 13 residues. V was cut by 3 bases and J by 7 bases, with 13 bases left in between. Sequencing used immunoSEQ multiplex PCR; TCRdb keeps in-frame clones, though not all of them. The profile shows 330,000 or so clones, 86% of them singletons. To note about this clone: Its matching antigen is unknown.

This sequence was found in a woman younger than 35 in good health and CMV-seronegative. Sequencing was done on a sample of PBMCs. The rearrangement uses TRBV29-1 and TRBJ2-1, with D maybe TRBD1 (5 bases). CDR3 sequence reads: CSVDAGPFNEQFF. In DNA, the CDR3 is TGCAGCGTTGACGCAGGGCCCTTTAATGAGCAGTTCTTC.